Listed below are T cell receptor beta chains from one sample, sequenced in a study of CD4 T cells in relation to SARS-CoV-2 and coronaviruses. No antigen has been assigned to these receptors. The protocol was immunoSEQ multiplex PCR, while the TCRdb copy is restricted to in-frame clones and leaves out a portion. Of 41,000 or so clones in the sample, roughly 84% were seen once. The sample taken for sequencing was naive CD4+ T cells from PBMCs, cultured in vitro. The receptor set was obtained from an adult with COVID-19. Both conserved end residues are part of each CDR3. The D gene is left open where the match is weak. A clone size is listed for some rows: how often the clone was seen (once, few, many), or a class if it is expanded.

J,size,D,V,DNA,CDR3
TRBJ2-2,-,-,TRBV19,TGTGCCAGTACGTCAGGGCCCCGCGCGAACACCGGGGAGCTGTTTTTT,CASTSGPRANTGELFF
TRBJ2-5,-,-,TRBV9,TGTGCCAGCAGCGTAACAGGGTATACAGAGACCCAGTACTTC,CASSVTGYTETQYF
TRBJ2-1,-,-,TRBV2,TGTGCCAGCGCAGTCGAAGTGAACAATGAGCAGTTCTTC,CASAVEVNNEQFF
TRBJ2-1,once,TRBD2,TRBV2,TGTGCCAGCAGGGGACTAGCGGGAATCTACAATGAGCAGTTCTTC,CASRGLAGIYNEQFF
TRBJ2-1,-,-,TRBV6-5,TGTGCCAGCAGCTCTAGCTCTTACAATGAGCAGTTCTTC,CASSSSSYNEQFF
TRBJ2-2,-,TRBD2,TRBV29-1,TGCAGCGTTGAAAAAATAGCGGGAGCGGTTGGGACCGGGGAGCTGTTTTTT,CSVEKIAGAVGTGELFF
TRBJ2-2,-,TRBD2,TRBV7-9,TGTGCCAGCAGCTCGGGAGGGACCGGGGAGCTGTTTTTT,CASSSGGTGELFF
TRBJ2-5,once,-,TRBV28,TGTGCCAGCAGCCCCTACGGGCAAGGACAGTACTTC,CASSPYGQGQYF
TRBJ1-5,few,-,TRBV18,TGTGCCAGCTCACCGGGACTTATTAATCAGCCCCAGCATTTT,CASSPGLINQPQHF
TRBJ2-5,-,-,TRBV6-2/TRBV6-3,TGTGCCAGCAGTAAGTATGAGAGGGAAGAGACCCAGTACTTC,CASSKYEREETQYF
TRBJ2-1,-,TRBD2,TRBV18,TGTGCCAGCTCATTACGACTAGCGGGTTCGAATGAGCAGTTCTTC,CASSLRLAGSNEQFF
TRBJ2-6,few,-,TRBV5-1,TGCGCCAGCAGCTTGGTCGTTCAGGGCTCTGGGGCCAACGTCCTGACTTTC,CASSLVVQGSGANVLTF
TRBJ2-1,-,TRBD2,TRBV7-3,TGTGCCAGCAGCCCCCGACTAGCGGGGTACAATGAGCAGTTCTTC,CASSPRLAGYNEQFF
TRBJ2-1,-,-,TRBV15,TGTGCCACCAGCAGAGACCCGGGCCGCAACTTCAAGGCGGCCTACAATGAGCAGTTCTTC,CATSRDPGRNFKAAYNEQFF
TRBJ1-6,-,TRBD1,TRBV9,TGTGCCAGCAGCGTAGGATTTGTTGGGACAGAGAATTCACCCCTCCACTTT,CASSVGFVGTENSPLHF
TRBJ2-1,-,TRBD2,TRBV28,TGTGCCAGCAGTTTAATGGGTAGCGGGAGTAGAAATGAGCAGTTCTTC,CASSLMGSGSRNEQFF
TRBJ1-3,-,-,TRBV19,TGTGCCAGTAGTAACCGGACAGCTGGAAACACCATATATTTT,CASSNRTAGNTIYF
TRBJ2-5,-,TRBD2,TRBV11-2,TGTGCCAGCAGCTTAAGACTAGCGGGAGGGCAAGAGACCCAGTACTTC,CASSLRLAGGQETQYF
TRBJ2-7,-,-,TRBV11-2,TGTGCCAGCAGCCCCGGTCCTTCCTACGAGCAGTACTTC,CASSPGPSYEQYF
TRBJ2-7,few,TRBD2,TRBV5-1,TGCGCCAGCAGCTCGGGACTAGCGGCCTCCTACGAGCAGTACTTC,CASSSGLAASYEQYF
TRBJ2-5,-,TRBD1,TRBV9,TGTGCCAGCAGCACAGGGACAGGCGGAGAGACCCAGTACTTC,CASSTGTGGETQYF
TRBJ2-1,-,-,TRBV27,TGTGCCAGCAGTTTCGGTACTTTTCGGCTAGCGTACGATGAGCAGTTCTTC,CASSFGTFRLAYDEQFF
TRBJ2-7,-,-,TRBV25-1,TGTGCCAGCAGTATCCAGGGATGGGGCGAGCAGTACTTC,CASSIQGWGEQYF
TRBJ1-5,-,-,TRBV2,TGTGCCAGCAGAGACGATAGCAATCAGCCCCAGCATTTT,CASRDDSNQPQHF
TRBJ2-7,-,-,TRBV5-1,TGCGCCAGCAGCTTCACTAGCTCCTACGAGCAGTACTTC,CASSFTSSYEQYF
TRBJ2-1,-,-,TRBV27,TGTGCCAGCAGTCGATGGGGAGGCTCCTACAATGAGCAGTTCTTC,CASSRWGGSYNEQFF
TRBJ2-2,-,-,TRBV6-4,TGTGCCAGCAGTGACTCGGATACCGGGGAGCTGTTTTTT,CASSDSDTGELFF
TRBJ1-6,-,-,TRBV6-5,TGTGCCAGCACCCCGTGGCAGGGGAGCTCACCCCTCCACTTT,CASTPWQGSSPLHF
TRBJ2-1,-,-,TRBV12-5,TGTGCTAGTGGTTTGGGGGCTGGGCTAGGTACCTACAATGAGCAGTTCTTC,CASGLGAGLGTYNEQFF
TRBJ2-6,-,-,TRBV2,TGTGCCAGCAGTGTCTTTCCCTCTGGGGCCAACGTCCTGACTTTC,CASSVFPSGANVLTF
TRBJ2-1,-,-,TRBV28,TGTGCCAGCAATAGGGTCAATGAGCAGTTCTTC,CASNRVNEQFF
TRBJ2-7,-,TRBD2,TRBV7-9,TGTGCCAGCAGCCCCTTAGGGACTAGCGGGAGGGCCTACGAGCAGTACTTC,CASSPLGTSGRAYEQYF
TRBJ2-4,-,-,TRBV7-2,TGTGCCAGCAGCTTAAGACGAAGTGGGGCCAAAAACATTCAGTACTTC,CASSLRRSGAKNIQYF
TRBJ2-5,-,-,TRBV28,TGTGCCAGCAGTTTATGGGGGTTGGGGGAGACCCAGTACTTC,CASSLWGLGETQYF
TRBJ2-1,once,TRBD2,TRBV6-4,TGTGCCAGCAGTGTAGTAGCGGGAGGTGTCACTGAGCAGTTCTTC,CASSVVAGGVTEQFF
TRBJ2-2,-,TRBD1,TRBV28,TGTGCCAGCAGTTGGGACAGTCCCGGGGAGCTGTTTTTT,CASSWDSPGELFF
TRBJ2-7,-,TRBD1,TRBV10-3,TGTGCCATCCGTGGGACAGGGGGCTCCTACGAGCAGTACTTC,CAIRGTGGSYEQYF
TRBJ2-3,few,-,TRBV9,TGTGCCAGCAGCGTAACCACCTCCCCTGCAGATACGCAGTATTTT,CASSVTTSPADTQYF
TRBJ2-1,once,TRBD1,TRBV11-3,TGTGCCAGCAGCTTCTACCGGGACAGTGGTGAGCAGTTCTTC,CASSFYRDSGEQFF
TRBJ2-3,-,-,TRBV29-1,TGCAGCGTGGAGGGGTCCACAGATACGCAGTATTTT,CSVEGSTDTQYF
TRBJ2-2,-,-,TRBV12-3/TRBV12-4,TGTGCCAGCAGTCTCCCCCCCGGGGAGCTGTTTTTT,CASSLPPGELFF
TRBJ2-1,-,-,TRBV9,TGTGCCAGCAGCGTAGGGGGGTACTCCTACAATGAGCAGTTCTTC,CASSVGGYSYNEQFF